The 10 T cell receptor beta chains below were found in one sample sequenced in a study of T-cell memory formation after mild COVID-19. One entry per CDR3 protein, called by TCRdb with MiXCR from the 5' RACE reads. The data show some 300,000 distinct CDR3 sequences, 20% to 25% seen once. Sequencing was carried out using PBMCs or a T cell subset sorted from them (not recorded which). These TCRs come from a man younger than 35 who had mild COVID-19 (a few samples of this study predate the infection). Cell type and time point are not known.

The chain combines TRBV20-1 with TRBJ1-2; D perhaps matches TRBD1 (5 bases). CDR3 size: 12 residues. Germline assignment: CDR1 DFQATT and CDR2 SNEGSKA (reference sequence). V was shortened by 5 bases and J by 0 bases, with 7 bases between the two germline ends. The chain's CDR3 is CSAETANYGYTF. DNA for the CDR3: TGCAGTGCTGAGACAGCTAACTATGGCTACACCTTC.

This sequence joins TRBV5-1 and TRBJ1-1; TRBD1 matches at 7 bases. CDR1 is SGHRS and CDR2 is YFSETQ in the germline V gene. This CDR3 is 15 amino acids long. V gave up 5 bases and J gave up 0 bases; unmatched junction bases: 7. The CDR3 sequence: CASRNGQDLNTEAFF. The CDR3 DNA reads as TGCGCCAGCAGGAACGGACAGGATTTGAACACTGAAGCTTTCTTT.

The rearrangement links TRBV7-9 to TRBJ1-4, with 10 bases that match TRBD1. With V trimmed by 6 bases and J by 7 bases, 2 bases remained unmatched. Looked up from germline, CDR1 is SEHNR and CDR2 is FQNEAQ (reference sequence). The CDR3 is made up of 13 amino acids. For the CDR3, the DNA is TGTGCCAGCAGTTGGACAGGGGGTGAAAAACTGTTTTTT. Protein: CASSWTGGEKLFF. The whole variable domain, remainder taken from reference TRBV7-9 and TRBJ1-4, is DTGVSQNPRHKITKRGQNVTFRCDPISEHNRLYWYRQTLGQGPEFLTYFQNEAQLEKSRLLSDRFSAERPKGSFSTLEIQRTEQGDSAMYLCASSWTGGEKLFFGSGTQLSVL.

This clonotype was observed a handful of times. The chain uses TRBV27 and TRBJ2-5; D not resolved. There are 13 residues in the CDR3. Trimming stripped 6 bases from V and 5 bases from J, with 13 bases between. Germline lookup yields CDR1 MNHEY and CDR2 SMNVEV (reference sequence). As DNA, the CDR3 is TGTGCCAGCAGAGGGTCCACGTTGGAGACCCAGTACTTC. As protein: CASRGSTLETQYF.

In its sample, this clonotype was seen a few times. The chain employs TRBV7-9 and TRBJ2-3, with 13 bases lining up with TRBD2. After removal of 4 bases from V and 5 bases from J, the junction contained 9 bases not matched to a gene. Per germline, CDR1 SEHNR and CDR2 FQNEAQ (reference sequence). The CDR3 totals 17 residues. The CDR3 DNA reads as TGTGCCAGCAGCTGGGGGACTAGCGGGGAACCAGGAGATACGCAGTATTTT. Amino acids: CASSWGTSGEPGDTQYF.

The chain is built from TRBV29-1 and TRBJ2-2; D ambiguous. In germline, CDR1 is SQVTM, CDR2 ANQGSEA. V was cut by 0 bases and J by 9 bases, with 11 bases left in between. The CDR3 length is 13 residues. CDR3 bases: TGCAGCGTTGAAGATGGAATCAACCGGGAGCTGTTTTTT. This encodes CSVEDGINRELFF.

The rearrangement joins TRBV4-3 to TRBJ2-7; 7 nucleotides match TRBD1. CDR1 LGHNA and CDR2 YSLEER come from the germline V gene. J gave up 7 bases and V 3 bases, and 9 bases lay outside the gene matches. The CDR3 has 14 amino acids. The CDR3 is CASSQGDRSTEQYF. For the CDR3, the DNA is TGCGCCAGCAGCCAGGGGGACAGATCCACTGAGCAGTACTTC.

This chain connects TRBV10-3 to TRBJ1-2; perhaps TRBD1 as D (5 bases). The CDR3 covers 14 residues. Germline V lookup: CDR1 ENHRY, CDR2 SYGVKD. The V end lost 0 bases, the J end lost 4 bases, and 9 bases lay between the germline ends. CDR3 DNA sequence: TGTGCCATCAGTGAGTCACAGGAGCTCTATGGCTACACCTTC. It encodes CAISESQELYGYTF.

This clonotype was found a few times. The chain carries TRBV3-1 and TRBJ2-1; tentative D call: TRBD2 (6 bases). Germline CDR1 and CDR2: LGHDT and YNNKEL (reference sequence). The V gene lost 6 bases and the J gene lost 7 bases, with 16 bases spanning the gap. The CDR3 has 14 amino acids. The CDR3 bases are TGTGCCAGCAGACGCGCCGCCGGGGGTAATGAGCAGTTCTTC. It specifies CASRRAAGGNEQFF.

The chain combines TRBV12-3 or TRBV12-4 with TRBJ2-1; 10 positions agree with TRBD2. The V gene end was trimmed by 2 bases and the J gene end by 3 bases; junction bases not matched to a gene: 4. CDR3 length: 16 amino acids. For the CDR3, the DNA is TGTGCCAGCAGTTTAACTAGCGGGGCGAACTACAATGAGCAGTTCTTC. Protein sequence: CASSLTSGANYNEQFF.